These 28 T cell receptor beta chains were sequenced from one sample in a study of radiation and T cells in renal cell carcinoma. Using immunoSEQ multiplex PCR, the repertoire was profiled, and TCRdb retains in-frame clones only, with some absent. The data hold about 43,000 clones, with around four fifths observed a single time. Time point meaning: blood 4 weeks post-SBRT, at nephrectomy. The sample's treatment: 15 Gy SBRT to primary tumor, nephrectomy 4 weeks later. Source: blood, taken from a patient whose treatment included radiotherapy and nephrectomy. All receptors come from a woman in her 70s with renal cell carcinoma.

This sequence joins TRBV5-1 and TRBJ1-6; D unclear. Germline V gives CDR1 SGHRS, CDR2 YFSETQ. The V gene lost 0 bases and the J gene lost 7 bases, with 11 bases spanning the gap. This CDR3 has 15 residues. The CDR3, as DNA: TGCGCCAGCAGCTTGGAGCCAGGAGTCAATTCACCCCTCCACTTT. It is translated as CASSLEPGVNSPLHF.

The rearrangement joins TRBV4-1 to TRBJ2-2, with TRBD2 as a possible D gene (6 bases). The CDR3 has 18 residues. V lost 0 bases and J 5 bases, leaving 19 bases between the germline ends. Looked up from germline, CDR1 is MGHRA and CDR2 is YSYEKL. CDR3 in DNA: TGCGCCAGCAGCCAAGATCTTTTCGGTCTAGCGAGAACCGGGGAGCTGTTTTTT. Translated: CASSQDLFGLARTGELFF.

The chain has TRBV5-1 and TRBJ2-3, with D uncertain. Germline CDR1 SGHRS, CDR2 YFSETQ. V gave up 4 bases and J gave up 4 bases, with 16 bases separating them. This CDR3 is 15 amino acids long. The CDR3 DNA is TGCGCCAGCAGCGGCGACGGACGGTTGGCAGATACGCAGTATTTT. It is translated as CASSGDGRLADTQYF. The full variable domain, rest sourced from reference TRBV5-1 and TRBJ2-3, is KAGVTQTPRYLIKTRGQQVTLSCSPISGHRSVSWYQQTPGQGLQFLFEYFSETQRNKGNFPGRFSGRQFSNSRSEMNVSTLELGDSALYLCASSGDGRLADTQYFGPGTRLTVL.

The V and J genes are TRBV5-1 and TRBJ2-5; 8 positions match TRBD2. The J segment lost 4 bases and the V segment lost 4 bases, leaving 9 bases of the junction unmatched. This CDR3 region has 15 residues. Germline CDR1 SGHRS, CDR2 YFSETQ. CDR3 in amino acids: CASSPSGTSGETQYF. DNA for the CDR3: TGCGCCAGCAGCCCGTCGGGGACTAGTGGAGAGACCCAGTACTTC.

This clone was seen a handful of times. This rearrangement joins TRBV4-1 to TRBJ2-7; no clear D gene. The CDR3 covers 17 residues. The germline CDR1 and CDR2 sequences are MGHRA and YSYEKL. The germline V and J ends were trimmed by 0 bases and 4 bases, with 19 bases remaining between them. CDR3 loop: CASSQDAFRSPQYEQYF. CDR3 coding DNA: TGCGCCAGCAGCCAAGATGCATTTCGCAGCCCTCAGTACGAGCAGTACTTC.

The V and J genes are TRBV5-1 and TRBJ2-5; 7 bases map to TRBD2. The CDR3 runs to 16 residues. Germline CDR1 reads SGHRS; CDR2 reads YFSETQ. V was pared by 2 bases and J by 2 bases, with 9 bases of the junction left unmatched. The DNA for the CDR3 is TGCGCCAGCAGCTTAGGAGCGGCTAGCGGACAAGAGACCCAGTACTTC. This sequence encodes CASSLGAASGQETQYF. Supplemented by reference TRBV5-1 and TRBJ2-5, the full variable domain reads KAGVTQTPRYLIKTRGQQVTLSCSPISGHRSVSWYQQTPGQGLQFLFEYFSETQRNKGNFPGRFSGRQFSNSRSEMNVSTLELGDSALYLCASSLGAASGQETQYFGPGTRLLVL.

Only one count was recorded for this clone. This chain links TRBV27 with TRBJ2-7, with 9 bases lining up with TRBD1. Germline CDR1 MNHEY, CDR2 SMNVEV (reference sequence). Trimming removed 3 bases from V and 2 bases from J; junction bases left unmatched: 5. The CDR3 length is 15 residues. This CDR3 is CASSFTGGSAYEQYF. The DNA for the CDR3 is TGTGCCAGCAGTTTCACAGGGGGCTCAGCCTACGAGCAGTACTTC.

The V and J genes are TRBV7-2 and TRBJ2-3; 9 bases fit TRBD2. From germline, CDR1 is SGHTA and CDR2 FQGNSA. The CDR3 totals 16 residues. The ends lost 5 bases at V and 5 bases at J; junction bases unmatched: 11. CDR3 DNA sequence: TGTGCCAGCAGCGGGAGTAGCGGGAGCGGGGTAGATACGCAGTATTTT. It codes for CASSGSSGSGVDTQYF.

The V and J genes are TRBV7-2 and TRBJ2-7; 9 bases fit TRBD1. From germline, CDR1 is SGHTA and CDR2 FQGNSA. There are 15 residues in the CDR3. The J segment lost 5 bases and the V segment lost 6 bases, leaving 11 bases of the junction unmatched. Written as DNA, the CDR3 is TGTGCCAGCAGTTTTACCGGGACAGGGAACAACGAGCAGTACTTC. This gives the protein CASSFTGTGNNEQYF.

V and J are TRBV7-2 and TRBJ1-1; D unresolved. The CDR3 totals 13 residues. Germline CDR1 is SGHTA and CDR2 is FQGNSA. Trimming took 3 bases from V and 4 from J, leaving 9 bases between them. The CDR3 nucleotides read TGTGCCAGCAGCTTCGAGGGCGTCACTGAAGCTTTCTTT. This translates into CASSFEGVTEAFF.

The rearrangement links TRBV9 to TRBJ2-5, with 10 bases fitting TRBD2. CDR1 and CDR2 (germline): SGDLS, YYNGEE. V lost 3 bases to trimming and J lost 6 bases; unmatched junction nucleotides: 14. CDR3 length equals 17 residues. As DNA, the CDR3 is TGTGCCAGCAGCGCCCACGATCTAGCGGGAGTGGGGCAGACCCAGTACTTC. It specifies CASSAHDLAGVGQTQYF.

The chain recombines TRBV7-2 with TRBJ2-3, with TRBD2 as a possible D gene (7 bases). V lost 2 bases and J 4 bases, leaving 22 bases between the germline ends. CDR1 SGHTA and CDR2 FQGNSA come from the germline V gene. There are 18 residues in the CDR3. CDR3 coding DNA: TGTGCCAGCAGCTTATGGGGTCTATCCGGGGGGCCCCCAGATACGCAGTATTTT. Translation gives CASSLWGLSGGPPDTQYF.

The V gene is TRBV10-3, the J gene TRBJ2-3; D might be TRBD2 (5 bases). V lost 10 bases to trimming and J lost 0 bases, with 17 bases between them. Germline V gene data show CDR1 as ENHRY and CDR2 as SYGVKD. The CDR3 is made up of 15 amino acids. The CDR3 spells CATGRTDTSTDTQYF. The CDR3 nucleotides read TGTGCCACTGGGAGAACAGACACTAGCACAGATACGCAGTATTTT.

V usage is TRBV5-6 and J usage is TRBJ2-5; D perhaps matches TRBD2 (6 bases). V lost 4 bases, J lost 2 bases, and 12 bases lay in between. The CDR3 has 14 amino acids. Germline V gene sequence: CDR1 SGHDT, CDR2 YYEEEE. CDR3 loop: CASSLGDWQETQYF. CDR3 nucleotides: TGTGCCAGCAGCCTAGGGGACTGGCAAGAGACCCAGTACTTC.

The chain employs TRBV5-4 and TRBJ2-1; D is possibly TRBD2 (6 bases). CDR3 size: 13 residues. Germline CDR1 and CDR2: SGHNT and YYREEE (reference sequence). V was pared by 9 bases and J by 5 bases, with 15 bases between. The CDR3 is CAIDGLQNNEQFF. The CDR3 DNA reads TGTGCCATTGACGGACTACAAAACAATGAGCAGTTCTTC.

This clone was detected a few times. The chain combines TRBV7-8 with TRBJ2-5; D is unclear. CDR1 is SGHVS and CDR2 is FQNEAQ in the germline V gene. This CDR3 has 12 amino acids. V gave up 2 bases and J gave up 7 bases, with 8 bases separating them. CDR3 residues: CASSLTDGTQYF. The CDR3 DNA reads as TGTGCCAGCAGCTTAACGGACGGGACCCAGTACTTC.

The chain employs TRBV7-8 and TRBJ2-1; D unclear. Trimming stripped 3 bases from V and 4 bases from J, with 7 bases between. The CDR3 is 13 amino acids. Germline-derived CDR1 and CDR2 are SGHVS and FQNEAQ. This chain's CDR3 is CASSFQVYNEQFF. The CDR3, as DNA: TGTGCCAGCAGCTTTCAAGTTTACAATGAGCAGTTCTTC.

The chain carries TRBV2 and TRBJ1-5; 7 bases match TRBD1. The CDR3 sequence is 15 residues long. The V and J ends lost 6 bases and 0 bases, in that order; junction bases with no gene match: 5. Germline assignment: CDR1 SNHLY and CDR2 FYNNEI. The CDR3 DNA is TGTGCCAGCAGCGGACAGGCCGATAGCAATCAGCCCCAGCATTTT. Translation: CASSGQADSNQPQHF. Full variable domain (rest looked up from reference TRBV2 and TRBJ1-5): EPEVTQTPSHQVTQMGQEVILRCVPISNHLYFYWYRQILGQKVEFLVSFYNNEISEKSEIFDDQFSVERPDGSNFTLKIRSTKLEDSAMYFCASSGQADSNQPQHFGDGTRLSIL.

This clone is classed as medium-sized. The DNA of the CDR3 is TGTGCCAGCAGTTACGGGGGAACAACTGAAGCTTTCTTT. Amino acids: CASSYGGTTEAFF. V is TRBV6-5 and J is TRBJ1-1, with TRBD1 as a possible D gene (5 bases). The CDR3 is 13 residues long. V gave up 2 bases and J gave up 5 bases, with 9 bases separating them. Germline CDR1 and CDR2: MNHEY and SVGAGI.

V gene TRBV7-2 combines with J gene TRBJ2-7; tentatively, D is TRBD2 (5 bases). From germline, CDR1 is SGHTA and CDR2 FQGNSA. The germline V and J ends were trimmed by 5 bases and 5 bases, with 16 bases remaining between them. The CDR3 sequence is 14 residues long. CDR3 loop: CASSPIGVQNEQYF. The CDR3 region has the DNA TGTGCCAGCAGCCCCATCGGGGTTCAGAACGAGCAGTACTTC.

This chain uses TRBV18 with TRBJ1-2; TRBD1 is a possible D gene (5 bases). With 0 bases removed from V and 3 bases from J, the gap between germline ends came to 11 bases. CDR1 is KGHSH, CDR2 LQKENI, per germline. This CDR3 is 15 amino acids long. The CDR3 DNA is TGTGCCAGCTCACCACCTTCAGGGCTGGACTATGGCTACACCTTC. This translates into CASSPPSGLDYGYTF.

This clone appeared once. The chain has TRBV5-1 and TRBJ2-3; TRBD1 agrees at 9 bases. The trim removed 4 bases at V and 5 bases at J, leaving 8 bases unmatched. The CDR3 sequence is 15 residues long. Germline CDR1 reads SGHRS; CDR2 reads YFSETQ. The CDR3, as DNA: TGCGCCAGCAGCCTGCGGGACAGGGAAGGAGATACGCAGTATTTT. Amino acid sequence: CASSLRDREGDTQYF.

This clone has a single count. The CDR3 protein is CASSPAGPGDSNQPQHF. The CDR3 DNA follows: TGCGCCAGCAGCCCCGCGGGGCCAGGGGACAGCAATCAGCCCCAGCATTTT. The chain couples TRBV5-1 to TRBJ1-5, with a weak D call TRBD1 (6 bases). The CDR3 has 17 residues. V shed 4 bases and J shed 1 base, with 18 bases lying between them. The germline V gene has CDR1 SGHRS and CDR2 YFSETQ.

The rearrangement uses TRBV11-3 and TRBJ2-1; no clear D gene. Germline V gene lookup returns CDR1 SGHNT and CDR2 YENEEA. V was cut by 5 bases and J by 2 bases, with 7 bases left in between. The CDR3 has 13 residues. The CDR3 region is CASSPGAYNEQFF. The CDR3 DNA reads as TGTGCCAGCAGCCCCGGAGCCTACAATGAGCAGTTCTTC.

This clone showed up just once. The chain joins TRBV4-3 to TRBJ2-1; D not certain. There are 15 residues in the CDR3. V gave up 0 bases and J gave up 3 bases, with 9 bases separating them. Germline CDR1 and CDR2: LGHNA and YSLEER. CDR3 nucleotides: TGCGCCAGCAGCCAAGACAATGAGATCTACAATGAGCAGTTCTTC. Amino acid sequence: CASSQDNEIYNEQFF.

This CDR3 reads CASSPGNSGNTIYF. The CDR3 bases are TGTGCCAGCAGCCCGGGTAACTCTGGAAACACCATATATTTT. The gene calls are TRBV6-5 and TRBJ1-3; D not certain. Germline assignment: CDR1 MNHEY and CDR2 SVGAGI. Trimming pared 6 bases from V and 0 bases from J, leaving 9 bases between. This CDR3 has 14 amino acids.

This clone was seen a few times. This sequence joins TRBV6-1 and TRBJ2-3; 7 bases align to TRBD1. From germline, CDR1 is MNHNS and CDR2 SASEGT. V trimming: 5 bases; J trimming: 6 bases; junction bases outside the gene matches: 8. This CDR3 comprises 14 residues. The CDR3 nucleotides are TGTGCCAGCAGTACGGGGACAGCTCGTGATACGCAGTATTTT. It encodes CASSTGTARDTQYF.

The rearrangement joins TRBV6-5 to TRBJ2-7; D call uncertain. This CDR3 spans 13 amino acids. V was clipped by 0 bases and J by 3 bases, with 6 bases between them. CDR1 MNHEY and CDR2 SVGAGI come from the germline V gene. Here the CDR3 reads CASSYSAHYEQYF. The CDR3 nucleotides read TGTGCCAGCAGTTACTCGGCTCACTACGAGCAGTACTTC.